This is a list of T cell receptor beta chains from one sample in a study of cytomegalovirus exposure and HLA in healthy donors. Sequenced by immunoSEQ multiplex PCR; TCRdb stores in-frame clones only, minus some. The sample includes about 160,000 clones, over 85% seen only once; the top ten take roughly 4.2%. The sample comprised PBMCs. Receptors originate from a man younger than 35 in good health and CMV-seropositive. CDR3s include the opening cysteine and the closing phenylalanine or tryptophan. A D gene is named only where the DNA matches it firmly. Rows give clone size only sometimes, using once, few, many, or a class for an expanded clone.

CDR3aa: CASRDIGIGEQYF; CDR3nt: TGCGCCAGCAGGGACATTGGTATTGGGGAGCAGTACTTC; len: 13; abundance: few; j_gene: TRBJ2-7; v_gene: TRBV10-2; d_gene: NA
CDR3aa: CASSRDSNYGYTF; CDR3nt: TGTGCCAGCAGCCGGGACAGCAACTATGGCTACACCTTC; len: 13; abundance: NA; j_gene: TRBJ1-2; v_gene: TRBV14; d_gene: TRBD1
CDR3aa: CASSLGDSSYEQYF; CDR3nt: TGCGCCAGCAGCTTGGGAGACAGCTCCTACGAGCAGTACTTC; len: 14; abundance: NA; j_gene: TRBJ2-7; v_gene: TRBV5-1; d_gene: NA
CDR3aa: CASSPPVLAGASEQFF; CDR3nt: TGTGCCAGCTCACCACCTGTACTAGCGGGAGCGAGTGAGCAGTTCTTC; len: 16; abundance: NA; j_gene: TRBJ2-1; v_gene: TRBV18; d_gene: TRBD2
CDR3aa: CSVSQGGRADSEQYF; CDR3nt: TGCAGCGTTTCGCAGGGCGGGAGGGCCGATTCCGAGCAGTACTTC; len: 15; abundance: NA; j_gene: TRBJ2-7; v_gene: TRBV29-1; d_gene: TRBD2
CDR3aa: CASSPQHTDTQYF; CDR3nt: TGTGCCAGCAGCCCCCAACACACAGATACGCAGTATTTT; len: 13; abundance: NA; j_gene: TRBJ2-3; v_gene: TRBV9; d_gene: NA
CDR3aa: CASSPKLTSGGLKYNEQFF; CDR3nt: TGTGCTAGCAGCCCAAAGCTGACTAGCGGGGGACTAAAATACAATGAGCAGTTCTTC; len: 19; abundance: NA; j_gene: TRBJ2-1; v_gene: TRBV7-7; d_gene: TRBD2
CDR3aa: CASSPWDRGHRGAVF; CDR3nt: TGTGCCAGCTCACCATGGGACAGGGGACACCGGGGAGCTGTTTTT; len: 15; abundance: NA; j_gene: TRBJ2-2; v_gene: TRBV18; d_gene: TRBD1
CDR3aa: CASSPGTGVLQPQHF; CDR3nt: TGTGCCAGCAGCCCCGGGACAGGGGTATTGCAGCCCCAGCATTTT; len: 15; abundance: NA; j_gene: TRBJ1-5; v_gene: TRBV7-2; d_gene: TRBD1
CDR3aa: CSVDGQGSHEQYF; CDR3nt: TGCAGCGTTGACGGACAGGGTAGCCACGAGCAGTACTTC; len: 13; abundance: once; j_gene: TRBJ2-7; v_gene: TRBV29-1; d_gene: TRBD1
CDR3aa: CASSPRQGENTEAFF; CDR3nt: TGTGCCAGCAGCCCACGACAGGGTGAGAACACTGAAGCTTTCTTT; len: 15; abundance: NA; j_gene: TRBJ1-1; v_gene: TRBV9; d_gene: TRBD1
CDR3aa: CASSYRLSDTQYF; CDR3nt: TGTGCCAGCAGTTACCGACTGTCGGATACGCAGTATTTT; len: 13; abundance: NA; j_gene: TRBJ2-3; v_gene: TRBV6-5; d_gene: NA
CDR3aa: CASSLTQGPAYEQYF; CDR3nt: TGTGCCAGCAGCCTGACACAGGGGCCAGCCTACGAGCAGTACTTC; len: 15; abundance: NA; j_gene: TRBJ2-7; v_gene: TRBV7-8; d_gene: TRBD1
CDR3aa: CAISERGGNGYTF; CDR3nt: TGTGCCATCAGTGAGAGAGGGGGCAATGGCTACACCTTC; len: 13; abundance: once; j_gene: TRBJ1-2; v_gene: TRBV10-3; d_gene: TRBD1
CDR3aa: CASSLGHPKTQPQHF; CDR3nt: TGTGCCAGCAGTTTAGGACACCCAAAGACTCAGCCCCAGCATTTT; len: 15; abundance: NA; j_gene: TRBJ1-5; v_gene: TRBV27; d_gene: NA
CDR3aa: CARAWTRQDTQYF; CDR3nt: TGTGCCAGAGCTTGGACTAGACAAGATACGCAGTATTTT; len: 13; abundance: NA; j_gene: TRBJ2-3; v_gene: TRBV25-1; d_gene: TRBD2
CDR3aa: CASSYYGTGASQHF; CDR3nt: TGTGCCAGCAGTTACTATGGGACAGGGGCATCCCAGCATTTT; len: 14; abundance: NA; j_gene: TRBJ1-5; v_gene: TRBV6-6; d_gene: TRBD1
CDR3aa: CASSLGTSGRRSPDTQYF; CDR3nt: TGCGCCAGCAGCTTAGGCACTAGCGGGAGGCGGTCCCCAGATACGCAGTATTTT; len: 18; abundance: NA; j_gene: TRBJ2-3; v_gene: TRBV5-1; d_gene: TRBD2
CDR3aa: CASSEGLAGDSYEQYF; CDR3nt: TGTGCCAGCAGCGAAGGACTAGCGGGAGATTCCTACGAGCAGTACTTC; len: 16; abundance: NA; j_gene: TRBJ2-7; v_gene: TRBV13; d_gene: TRBD2
CDR3aa: CASSPDLIPRPYNEQFF; CDR3nt: TGTGCCAGCAGCCCCGATCTTATACCTAGGCCCTACAATGAGCAGTTCTTC; len: 17; abundance: NA; j_gene: TRBJ2-1; v_gene: TRBV7-8; d_gene: NA
CDR3aa: CASSVGLALTGELFF; CDR3nt: TGTGCCAGCAGTGTCGGCCTAGCGCTCACCGGGGAGCTGTTTTTT; len: 15; abundance: NA; j_gene: TRBJ2-2; v_gene: TRBV6-1; d_gene: NA
CDR3aa: CASSQTYEQYF; CDR3nt: TGTGCCAGCAGCCAAACCTACGAGCAGTACTTC; len: 11; abundance: NA; j_gene: TRBJ2-7; v_gene: TRBV6-1; d_gene: NA
CDR3aa: CASSSPGGRGHEQYF; CDR3nt: TGTGCCAGCAGTTCCCCGGGCGGGAGGGGCCACGAGCAGTACTTC; len: 15; abundance: NA; j_gene: TRBJ2-7; v_gene: TRBV28; d_gene: TRBD2
CDR3aa: CSVEGIRVPYNEQFF; CDR3nt: TGCAGCGTTGAGGGGATCAGGGTCCCCTACAATGAGCAGTTCTTC; len: 15; abundance: NA; j_gene: TRBJ2-1; v_gene: TRBV29-1; d_gene: NA
CDR3aa: CASRIQGGYNEQYF; CDR3nt: TGTGCCAGCAGGATACAGGGCGGGTACAACGAGCAGTACTTC; len: 14; abundance: NA; j_gene: TRBJ2-7; v_gene: TRBV27; d_gene: NA
CDR3aa: CASSFDDAVQETQYF; CDR3nt: TGTGCCAGCAGCTTTGACGACGCGGTTCAAGAGACCCAGTACTTC; len: 15; abundance: NA; j_gene: TRBJ2-5; v_gene: TRBV7-6; d_gene: NA
CDR3aa: CASSLLPSALDTQYF; CDR3nt: TGTGCTAGCAGCTTACTCCCGTCAGCGTTAGATACGCAGTATTTT; len: 15; abundance: once; j_gene: TRBJ2-3; v_gene: TRBV7-7; d_gene: NA
CDR3aa: CASSLGMTSGYNEQFF; CDR3nt: TGTGCCAGCAGCTTAGGGATGACTAGCGGGTACAATGAGCAGTTCTTC; len: 16; abundance: NA; j_gene: TRBJ2-1; v_gene: TRBV13; d_gene: TRBD2
CDR3aa: CASAPQGLAGGTGELFF; CDR3nt: TGTGCCAGCGCACCCCAGGGACTAGCGGGGGGCACCGGGGAGCTGTTTTTT; len: 17; abundance: NA; j_gene: TRBJ2-2; v_gene: TRBV5-6; d_gene: TRBD2
CDR3aa: CASSPSGVRSGNTIYF; CDR3nt: TGTGCCAGCAGTCCTTCAGGGGTTCGCTCTGGAAACACCATATATTTT; len: 16; abundance: once; j_gene: TRBJ1-3; v_gene: TRBV2; d_gene: NA
CDR3aa: CASSKGRVNTEAFF; CDR3nt: TGTGCCAGTAGTAAAGGCCGGGTAAACACTGAAGCTTTCTTT; len: 14; abundance: NA; j_gene: TRBJ1-1; v_gene: TRBV19; d_gene: NA
CDR3aa: CASSPRTGEGTEAFF; CDR3nt: TGTGCCAGCAGTCCACGGACAGGGGAAGGCACTGAAGCTTTCTTT; len: 15; abundance: many; j_gene: TRBJ1-1; v_gene: TRBV2; d_gene: TRBD1
CDR3aa: CASSLSKGQGGGNDNEQFF; CDR3nt: TGTGCCAGCAGCCTATCGAAGGGGCAGGGAGGGGGTAACGACAATGAGCAGTTCTTC; len: 19; abundance: NA; j_gene: TRBJ2-1; v_gene: TRBV7-6; d_gene: NA
CDR3aa: CASSMVYSEAGEKLFF; CDR3nt: TGTGCCAGTAGTATGGTGTACTCGGAGGCGGGGGAAAAACTGTTTTTT; len: 16; abundance: NA; j_gene: TRBJ1-4; v_gene: TRBV19; d_gene: NA
CDR3aa: CASKVWSGANEKLFF; CDR3nt: TGTGCCAGCAAAGTATGGTCGGGAGCTAATGAAAAACTGTTTTTT; len: 15; abundance: NA; j_gene: TRBJ1-4; v_gene: TRBV27; d_gene: NA